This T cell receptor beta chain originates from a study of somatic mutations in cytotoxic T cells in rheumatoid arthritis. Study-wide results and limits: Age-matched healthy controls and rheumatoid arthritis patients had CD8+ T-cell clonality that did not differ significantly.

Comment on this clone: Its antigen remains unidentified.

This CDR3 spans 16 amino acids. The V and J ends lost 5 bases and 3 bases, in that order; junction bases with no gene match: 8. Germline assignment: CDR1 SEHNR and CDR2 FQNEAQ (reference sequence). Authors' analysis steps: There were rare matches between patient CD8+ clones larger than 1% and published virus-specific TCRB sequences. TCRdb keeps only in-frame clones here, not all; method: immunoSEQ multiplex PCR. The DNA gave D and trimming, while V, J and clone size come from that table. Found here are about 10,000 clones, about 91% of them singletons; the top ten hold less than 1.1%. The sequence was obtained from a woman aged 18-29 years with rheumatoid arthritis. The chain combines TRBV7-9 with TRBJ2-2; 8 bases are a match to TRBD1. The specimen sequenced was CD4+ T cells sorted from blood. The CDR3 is CASSLLGQVDTGELFF. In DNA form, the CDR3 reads TGTGCCAGCAGCCTCCTGGGACAGGTGGACACCGGGGAGCTGTTTTTT.